This TCR beta chain comes out of a study of T cells in localized non-small cell lung cancer. Study results and limitations: Appearances in adjacent lung were noted for a median approximately 52 of the top 100 tumor clones. As only one tumor region underwent sequencing, heterogeneity remains possible. Compared with tumor, uninvolved adjacent lung displayed greater T cell clonality, ranking highest overall. There was an association of higher blood T cell density with longer overall survival.

Note on this clone: Its antigen is still unknown.

The protocol was immunoSEQ multiplex PCR, while the TCRdb copy is restricted to in-frame clones and leaves out a portion. Among 7,500 to 10,000 clones listed, 90% were seen once. Germline CDR1 reads SEHNR; CDR2 reads FQNEAQ (reference sequence). This CDR3 spans 12 amino acids. V was shortened by 4 bases and J by 4 bases, with 5 bases between the two germline ends. The sample consisted of peripheral blood, taken before any cancer treatment. This clonotype was sampled from a male donor aged 60 or older with stage III squamous cell lung carcinoma. V is TRBV7-9 and J is TRBJ2-1; no definite D call. DNA of the CDR3: TGTGCCAGCAGCTCAGAATACAATGAGCAGTTCTTC. Protein: CASSSEYNEQFF.